This T cell receptor beta chain was captured in a study of blood T cell repertoires in COVID-19. On the study more broadly: Acute and convalescent COVID-19 samples came from the United States, Italy and Spain. Sources were T cells, B-cell-depleted T cells, or PBMCs; the material itself was cDNA or gDNA.

This CDR3 spans 16 amino acids. In germline, CDR1 is SGDLS, CDR2 YYNGEE. Trimming removed 4 bases from V and 0 bases from J; junction bases left unmatched: 6. Libraries were prepared by immunoSEQ multiplex PCR; TCRdb keeps only in-frame clonotypes and omits some of them. The data contain under 350,000 clones, 83% of them singletons. Sequencing input: peripheral blood. This receptor was taken from a woman aged 45-65 years who had recovered from COVID-19. The V gene is TRBV9, the J gene TRBJ1-1; 10 nucleotides match TRBD1. The chain's CDR3 is CASSPSGQGMNTEAFF. For the CDR3, the DNA is TGTGCCAGCAGCCCCTCGGGACAGGGGATGAACACTGAAGCTTTCTTT.